This entry concerns a single T cell receptor (beta chain). This sequence may be a read error, since a much larger clone differs from it by one base. This sample is part of a study of blood T cell repertoires in COVID-19. The overall study: Spain, Italy and the United States supplied samples that represented acute and convalescent COVID-19. Sources were T cells, B-cell-depleted T cells, or PBMCs; the material itself was cDNA or gDNA.

The CDR3 has 11 residues. The V end lost 5 bases, the J end lost 2 bases, and 3 bases lay between the germline ends. The germline V gene has CDR1 SGHRS and CDR2 YFSETQ. Original handling: Nucleated cell counts were estimated from reference gene primer amplification. Produced via immunoSEQ multiplex PCR; TCRdb's table is partial and in-frame only. That table furnishes V, J and clone size, whereas the DNA furnished D and trimming. This sample has 200,000 to 250,000 clones, with 70% to 90% found just once. The rearrangement joins TRBV5-1 to TRBJ2-3, with unresolved D. The TCR was taken from a woman in her twenties or thirties who had recovered from COVID-19. Sequencing was carried out using peripheral blood. This chain's CDR3 is CASSITDTQYF. CDR3 nucleotide sequence: TGCGCCAGCAGTATCACAGATACGCAGTATTTT.